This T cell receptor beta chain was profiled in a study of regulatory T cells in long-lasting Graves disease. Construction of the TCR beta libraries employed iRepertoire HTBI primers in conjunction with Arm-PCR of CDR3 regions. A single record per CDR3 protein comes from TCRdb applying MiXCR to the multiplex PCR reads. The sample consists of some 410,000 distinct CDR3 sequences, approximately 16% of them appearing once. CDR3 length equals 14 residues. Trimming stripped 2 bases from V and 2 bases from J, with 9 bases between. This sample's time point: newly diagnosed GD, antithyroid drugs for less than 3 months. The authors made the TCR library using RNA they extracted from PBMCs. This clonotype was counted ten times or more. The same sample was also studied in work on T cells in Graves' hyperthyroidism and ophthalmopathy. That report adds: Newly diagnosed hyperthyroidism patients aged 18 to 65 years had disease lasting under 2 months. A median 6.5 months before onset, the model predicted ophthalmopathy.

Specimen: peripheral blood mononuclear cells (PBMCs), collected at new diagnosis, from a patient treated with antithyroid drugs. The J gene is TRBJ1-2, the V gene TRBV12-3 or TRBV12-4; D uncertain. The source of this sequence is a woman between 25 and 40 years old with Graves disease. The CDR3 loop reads CASSLQTLNYGYTF. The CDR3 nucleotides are TGTGCCAGCAGTTTACAGACGTTAAACTATGGCTACACCTTC.